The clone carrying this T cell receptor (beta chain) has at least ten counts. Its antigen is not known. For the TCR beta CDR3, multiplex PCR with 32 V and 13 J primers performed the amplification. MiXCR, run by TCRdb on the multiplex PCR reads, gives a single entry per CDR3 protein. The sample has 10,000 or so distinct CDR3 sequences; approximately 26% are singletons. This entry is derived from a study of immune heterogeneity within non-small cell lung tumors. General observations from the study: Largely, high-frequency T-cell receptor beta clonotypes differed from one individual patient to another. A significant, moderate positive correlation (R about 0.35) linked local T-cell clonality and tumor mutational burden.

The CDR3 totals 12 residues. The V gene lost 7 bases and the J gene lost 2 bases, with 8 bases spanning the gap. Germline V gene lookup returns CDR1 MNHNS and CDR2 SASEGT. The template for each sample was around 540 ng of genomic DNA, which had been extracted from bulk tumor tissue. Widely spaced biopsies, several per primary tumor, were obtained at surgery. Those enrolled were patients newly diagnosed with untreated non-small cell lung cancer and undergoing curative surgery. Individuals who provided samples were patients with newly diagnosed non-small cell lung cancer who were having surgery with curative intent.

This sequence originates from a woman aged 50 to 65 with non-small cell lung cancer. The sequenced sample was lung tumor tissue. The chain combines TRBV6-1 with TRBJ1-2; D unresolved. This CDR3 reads CASTGGNYGYTF. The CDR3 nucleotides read TGTGCCAGCACTGGCGGAAACTATGGCTACACCTTC.